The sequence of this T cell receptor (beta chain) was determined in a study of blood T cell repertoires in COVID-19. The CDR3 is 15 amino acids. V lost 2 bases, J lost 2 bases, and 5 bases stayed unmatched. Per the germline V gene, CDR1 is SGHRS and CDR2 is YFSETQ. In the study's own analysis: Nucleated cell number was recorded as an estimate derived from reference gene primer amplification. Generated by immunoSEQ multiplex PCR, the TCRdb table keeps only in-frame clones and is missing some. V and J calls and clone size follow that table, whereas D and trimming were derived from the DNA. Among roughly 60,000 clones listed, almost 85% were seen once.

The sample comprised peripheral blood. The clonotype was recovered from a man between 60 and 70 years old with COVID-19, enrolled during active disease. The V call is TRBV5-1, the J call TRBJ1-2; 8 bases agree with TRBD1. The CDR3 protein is CASSLTGQGNYGYTF. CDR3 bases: TGCGCCAGCAGCTTAACCGGACAGGGCAACTATGGCTACACCTTC.